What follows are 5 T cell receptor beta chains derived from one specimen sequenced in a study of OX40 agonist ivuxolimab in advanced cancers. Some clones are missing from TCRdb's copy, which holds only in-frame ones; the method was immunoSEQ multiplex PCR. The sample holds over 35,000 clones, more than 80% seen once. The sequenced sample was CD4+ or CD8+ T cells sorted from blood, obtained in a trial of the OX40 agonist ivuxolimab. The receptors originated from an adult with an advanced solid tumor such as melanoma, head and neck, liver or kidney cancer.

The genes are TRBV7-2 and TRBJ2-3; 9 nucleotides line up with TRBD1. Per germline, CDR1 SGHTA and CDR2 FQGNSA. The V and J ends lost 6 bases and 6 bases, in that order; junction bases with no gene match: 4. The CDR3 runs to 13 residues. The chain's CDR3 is CASRDRGGDTQYF. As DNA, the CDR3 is TGTGCCAGCAGGGACAGGGGAGGGGATACGCAGTATTTT. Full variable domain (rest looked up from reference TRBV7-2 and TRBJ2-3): GAGVSQSPSNKVTEKGKDVELRCDPISGHTALYWYRQSLGQGLEFLIYFQGNSAPDKSGLPSDRFSAERTGGSVSTLTIQRTQQEDSAVYLCASRDRGGDTQYFGPGTRLTVL.

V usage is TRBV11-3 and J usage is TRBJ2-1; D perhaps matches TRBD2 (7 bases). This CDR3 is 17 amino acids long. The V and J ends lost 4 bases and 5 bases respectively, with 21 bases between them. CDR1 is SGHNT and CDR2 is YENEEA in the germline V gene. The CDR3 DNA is TGTGCCAGCAGCTGGGGCGGGGGCCGGCTATCCGACAATGAGCAGTTCTTC. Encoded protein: CASSWGGGRLSDNEQFF.

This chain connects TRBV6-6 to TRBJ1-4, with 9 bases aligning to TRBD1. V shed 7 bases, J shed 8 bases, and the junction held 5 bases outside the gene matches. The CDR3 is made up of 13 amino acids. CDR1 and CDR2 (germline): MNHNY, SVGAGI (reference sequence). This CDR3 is CASKTGGREKLFF. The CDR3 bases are TGTGCCAGCAAGACAGGGGGACGGGAAAAACTGTTTTTT.

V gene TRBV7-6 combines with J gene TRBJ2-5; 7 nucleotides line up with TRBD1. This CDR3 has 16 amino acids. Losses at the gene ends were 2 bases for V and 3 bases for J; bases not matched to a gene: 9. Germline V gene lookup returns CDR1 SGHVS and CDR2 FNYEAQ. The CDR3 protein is CASSLRSGQGEETQYF. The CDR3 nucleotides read TGTGCCAGCAGCTTACGCAGTGGGCAGGGGGAAGAGACCCAGTACTTC. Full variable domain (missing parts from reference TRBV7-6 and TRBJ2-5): GAGVSQSPRYKVTKRGQDVALRCDPISGHVSLYWYRQALGQGPEFLTYFNYEAQQDKSGLPNDRFSAERPEGSISTLTIQRTEQRDSAMYRCASSLRSGQGEETQYFGPGTRLLVL.

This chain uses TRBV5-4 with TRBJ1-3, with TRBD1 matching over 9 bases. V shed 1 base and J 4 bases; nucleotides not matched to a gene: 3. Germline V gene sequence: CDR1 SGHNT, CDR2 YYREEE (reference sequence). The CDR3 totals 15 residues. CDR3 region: CASSLPGTGGNTIYF. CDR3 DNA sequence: TGTGCCAGCAGCTTGCCCGGGACAGGGGGAAACACCATATATTTT.